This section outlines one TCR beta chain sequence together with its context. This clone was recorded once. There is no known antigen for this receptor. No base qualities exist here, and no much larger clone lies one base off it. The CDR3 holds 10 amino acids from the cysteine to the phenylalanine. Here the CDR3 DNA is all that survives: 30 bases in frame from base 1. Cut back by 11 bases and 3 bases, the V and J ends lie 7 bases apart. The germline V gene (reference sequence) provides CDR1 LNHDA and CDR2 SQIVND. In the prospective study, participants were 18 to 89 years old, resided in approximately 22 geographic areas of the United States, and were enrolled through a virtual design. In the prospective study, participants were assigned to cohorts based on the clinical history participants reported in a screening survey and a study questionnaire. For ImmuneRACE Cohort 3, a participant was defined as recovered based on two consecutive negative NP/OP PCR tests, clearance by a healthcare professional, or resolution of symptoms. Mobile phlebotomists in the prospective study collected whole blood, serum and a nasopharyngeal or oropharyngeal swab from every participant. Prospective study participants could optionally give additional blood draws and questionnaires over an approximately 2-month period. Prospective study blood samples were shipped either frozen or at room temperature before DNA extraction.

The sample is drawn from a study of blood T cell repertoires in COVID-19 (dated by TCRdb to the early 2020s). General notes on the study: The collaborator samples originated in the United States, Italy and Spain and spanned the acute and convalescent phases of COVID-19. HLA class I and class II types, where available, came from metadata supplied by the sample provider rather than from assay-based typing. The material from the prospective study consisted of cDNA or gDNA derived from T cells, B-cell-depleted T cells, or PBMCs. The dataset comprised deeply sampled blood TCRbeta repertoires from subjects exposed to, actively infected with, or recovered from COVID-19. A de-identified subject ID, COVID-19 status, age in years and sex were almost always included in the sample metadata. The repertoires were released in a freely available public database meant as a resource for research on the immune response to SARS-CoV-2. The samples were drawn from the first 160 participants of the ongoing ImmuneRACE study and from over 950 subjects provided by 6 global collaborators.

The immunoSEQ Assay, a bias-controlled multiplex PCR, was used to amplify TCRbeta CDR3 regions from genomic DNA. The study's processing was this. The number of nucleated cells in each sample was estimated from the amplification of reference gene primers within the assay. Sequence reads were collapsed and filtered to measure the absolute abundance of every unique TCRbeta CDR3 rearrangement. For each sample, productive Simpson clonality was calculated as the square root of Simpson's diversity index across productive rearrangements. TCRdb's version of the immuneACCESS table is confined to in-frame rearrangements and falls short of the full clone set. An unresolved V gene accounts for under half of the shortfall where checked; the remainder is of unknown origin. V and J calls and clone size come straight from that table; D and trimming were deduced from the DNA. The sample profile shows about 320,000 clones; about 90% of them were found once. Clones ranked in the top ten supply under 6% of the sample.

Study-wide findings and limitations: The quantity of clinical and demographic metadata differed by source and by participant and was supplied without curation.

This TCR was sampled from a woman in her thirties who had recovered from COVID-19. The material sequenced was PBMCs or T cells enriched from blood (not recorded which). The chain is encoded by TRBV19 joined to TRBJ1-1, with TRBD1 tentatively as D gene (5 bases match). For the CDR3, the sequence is CAGGDTEAFF. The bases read TGTGCCGGAGGGGACACTGAAGCTTTCTTT.